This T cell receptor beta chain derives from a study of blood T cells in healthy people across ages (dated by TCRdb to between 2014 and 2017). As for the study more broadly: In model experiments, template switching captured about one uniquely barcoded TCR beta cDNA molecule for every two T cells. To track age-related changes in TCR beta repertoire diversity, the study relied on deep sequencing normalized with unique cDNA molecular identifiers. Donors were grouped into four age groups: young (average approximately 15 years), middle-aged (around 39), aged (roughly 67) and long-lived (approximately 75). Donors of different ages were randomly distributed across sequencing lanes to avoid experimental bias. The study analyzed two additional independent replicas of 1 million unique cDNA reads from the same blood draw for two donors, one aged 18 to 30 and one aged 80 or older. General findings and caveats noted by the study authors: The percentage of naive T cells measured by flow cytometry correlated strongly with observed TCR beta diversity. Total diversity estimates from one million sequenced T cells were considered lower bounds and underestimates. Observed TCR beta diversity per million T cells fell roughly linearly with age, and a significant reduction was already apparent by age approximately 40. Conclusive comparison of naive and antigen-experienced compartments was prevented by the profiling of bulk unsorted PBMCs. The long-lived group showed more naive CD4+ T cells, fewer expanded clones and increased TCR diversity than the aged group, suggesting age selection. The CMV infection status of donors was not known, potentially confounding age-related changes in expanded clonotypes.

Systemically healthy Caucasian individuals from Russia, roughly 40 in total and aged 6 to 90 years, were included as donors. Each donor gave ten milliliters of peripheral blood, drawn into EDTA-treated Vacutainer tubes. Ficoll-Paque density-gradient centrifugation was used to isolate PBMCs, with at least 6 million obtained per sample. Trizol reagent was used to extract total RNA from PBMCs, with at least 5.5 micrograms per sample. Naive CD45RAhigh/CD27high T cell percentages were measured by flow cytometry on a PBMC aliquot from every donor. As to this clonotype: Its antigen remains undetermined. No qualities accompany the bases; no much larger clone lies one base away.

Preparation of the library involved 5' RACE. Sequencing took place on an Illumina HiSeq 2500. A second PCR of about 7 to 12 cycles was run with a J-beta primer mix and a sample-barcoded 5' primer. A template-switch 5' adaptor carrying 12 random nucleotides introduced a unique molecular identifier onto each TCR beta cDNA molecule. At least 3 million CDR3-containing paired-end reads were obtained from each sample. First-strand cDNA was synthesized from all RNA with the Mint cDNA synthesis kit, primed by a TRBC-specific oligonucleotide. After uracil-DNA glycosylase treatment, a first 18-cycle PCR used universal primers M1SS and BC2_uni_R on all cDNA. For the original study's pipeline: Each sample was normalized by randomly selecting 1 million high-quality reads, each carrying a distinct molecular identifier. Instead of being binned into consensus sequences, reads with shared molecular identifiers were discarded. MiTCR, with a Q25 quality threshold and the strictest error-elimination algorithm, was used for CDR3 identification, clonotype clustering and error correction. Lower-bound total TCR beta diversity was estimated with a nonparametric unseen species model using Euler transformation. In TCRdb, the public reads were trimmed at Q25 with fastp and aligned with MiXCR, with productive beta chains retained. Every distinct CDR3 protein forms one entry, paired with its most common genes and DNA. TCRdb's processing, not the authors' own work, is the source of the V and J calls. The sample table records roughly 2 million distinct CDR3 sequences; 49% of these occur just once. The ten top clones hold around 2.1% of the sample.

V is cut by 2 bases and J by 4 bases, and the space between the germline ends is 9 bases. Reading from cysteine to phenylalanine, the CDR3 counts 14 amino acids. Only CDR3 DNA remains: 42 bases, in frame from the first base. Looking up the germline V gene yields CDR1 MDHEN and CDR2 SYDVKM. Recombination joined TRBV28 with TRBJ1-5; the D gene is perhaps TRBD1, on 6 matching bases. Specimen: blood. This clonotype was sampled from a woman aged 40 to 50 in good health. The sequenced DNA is TGTGCCAGCAGTTTACGGGACACTAATCAGCCCCAGCATTTT. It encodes CASSLRDTNQPQHF. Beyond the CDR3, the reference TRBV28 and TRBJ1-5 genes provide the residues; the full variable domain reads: DVKVTQSSRYLVKRTGEKVFLECVQDMDHENMFWYRQDPGLGLRLIYFSYDVKMKEKGDIPEGYSVSREKKERFSLILESASTNQTSMYLCASSLRDTNQPQHFGDGTRLSIL.